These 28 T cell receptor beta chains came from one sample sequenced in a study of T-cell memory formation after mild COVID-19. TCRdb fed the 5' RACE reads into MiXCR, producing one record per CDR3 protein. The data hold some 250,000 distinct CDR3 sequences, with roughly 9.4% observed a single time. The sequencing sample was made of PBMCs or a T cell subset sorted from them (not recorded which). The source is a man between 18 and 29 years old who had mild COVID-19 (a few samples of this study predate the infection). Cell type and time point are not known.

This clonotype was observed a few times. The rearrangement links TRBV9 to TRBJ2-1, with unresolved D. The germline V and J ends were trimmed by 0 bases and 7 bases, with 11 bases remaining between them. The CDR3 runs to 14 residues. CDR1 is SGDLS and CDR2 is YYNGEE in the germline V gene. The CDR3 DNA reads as TGTGCCAGCAGCGTAGGCGGAGCTCCTAATGAGCAGTTCTTC. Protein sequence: CASSVGGAPNEQFF.

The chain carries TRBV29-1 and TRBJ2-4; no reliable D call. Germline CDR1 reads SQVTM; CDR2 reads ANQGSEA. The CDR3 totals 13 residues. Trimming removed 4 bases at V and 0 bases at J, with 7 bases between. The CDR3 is CSVAQLAKNIQYF. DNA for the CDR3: TGCAGCGTTGCTCAATTAGCCAAAAACATTCAGTACTTC.

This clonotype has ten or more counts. The CDR3 nucleotides are TGTGCCATCAGTGAGTCGAGGCTAGCGGGCAGGGAGACCCAGTACTTC. Translating gives CAISESRLAGRETQYF. The V call is TRBV10-3, the J call TRBJ2-5; 8 bases are a match to TRBD2. The CDR3 contains 16 residues. In germline, CDR1 is ENHRY, CDR2 SYGVKD. The V segment lost 0 bases and the J segment 5 bases; nucleotides outside the gene matches: 8.

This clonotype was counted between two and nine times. Written as DNA, the CDR3 is TGTGCCAGCAGTTTAACACAGGGGAGGGGCGATGAGCAGTTCTTC. Amino acids: CASSLTQGRGDEQFF. This chain uses TRBV12-3 or TRBV12-4 with TRBJ2-1, with D possibly being TRBD1 or TRBD2 (7 bases each). The CDR3 has 15 amino acids. V lost 2 bases, J lost 8 bases, and 16 bases lay in between.

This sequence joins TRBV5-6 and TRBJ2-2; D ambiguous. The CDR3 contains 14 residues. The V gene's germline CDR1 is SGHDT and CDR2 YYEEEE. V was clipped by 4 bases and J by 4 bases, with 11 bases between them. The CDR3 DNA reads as TGTGCCAGCAGCACGTGGGGTGCCACCGGGGAGCTGTTTTTT. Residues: CASSTWGATGELFF.

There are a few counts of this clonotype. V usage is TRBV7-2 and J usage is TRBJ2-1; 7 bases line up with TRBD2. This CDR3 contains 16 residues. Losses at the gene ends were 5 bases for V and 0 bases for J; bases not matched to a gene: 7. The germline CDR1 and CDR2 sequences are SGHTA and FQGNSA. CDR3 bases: TGTGCCAGCAGCGTCCGAGCGGGGAACTCCTACAATGAGCAGTTCTTC. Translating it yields CASSVRAGNSYNEQFF. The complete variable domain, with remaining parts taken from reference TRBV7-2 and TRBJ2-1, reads GAGVSQSPSNKVTEKGKDVELRCDPISGHTALYWYRQSLGQGLEFLIYFQGNSAPDKSGLPSDRFSAERTGGSVSTLTIQRTQQEDSAVYLCASSVRAGNSYNEQFFGPGTRLTVL.

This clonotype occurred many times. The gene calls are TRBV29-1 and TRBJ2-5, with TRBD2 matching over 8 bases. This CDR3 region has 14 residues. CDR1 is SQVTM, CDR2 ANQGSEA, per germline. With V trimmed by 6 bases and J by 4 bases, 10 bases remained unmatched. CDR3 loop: CSVGSQRGIETQYF. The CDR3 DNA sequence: TGCAGCGTGGGGAGCCAGCGGGGGATAGAGACCCAGTACTTC.

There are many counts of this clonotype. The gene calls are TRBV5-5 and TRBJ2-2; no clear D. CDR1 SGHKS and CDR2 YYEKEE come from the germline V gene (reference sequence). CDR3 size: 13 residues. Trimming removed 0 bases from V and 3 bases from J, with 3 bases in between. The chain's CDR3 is CASSLVDTGELFF. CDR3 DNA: TGTGCCAGCAGCTTGGTGGACACCGGGGAGCTGTTTTTT.

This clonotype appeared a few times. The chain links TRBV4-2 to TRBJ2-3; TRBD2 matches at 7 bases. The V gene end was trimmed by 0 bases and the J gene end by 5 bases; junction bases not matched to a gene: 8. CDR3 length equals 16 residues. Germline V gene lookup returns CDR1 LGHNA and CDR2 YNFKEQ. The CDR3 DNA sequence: TGTGCCAGCAGCCAAGAGTTGACTAGCTGGGTAGATACGCAGTATTTT. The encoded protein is CASSQELTSWVDTQYF.

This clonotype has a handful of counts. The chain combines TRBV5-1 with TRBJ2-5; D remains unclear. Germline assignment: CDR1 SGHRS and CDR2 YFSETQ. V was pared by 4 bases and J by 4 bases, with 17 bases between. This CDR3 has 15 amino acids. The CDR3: CASSLTPTRRETQYF. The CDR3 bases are TGCGCCAGCAGCCTAACGCCTACGCGTCGAGAGACCCAGTACTTC.

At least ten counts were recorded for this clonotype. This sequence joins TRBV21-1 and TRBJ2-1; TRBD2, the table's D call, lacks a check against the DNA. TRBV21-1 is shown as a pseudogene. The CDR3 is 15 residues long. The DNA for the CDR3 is TGTGCCAGCAGCCCGGGTAGCGGGGGTTGGGGTGAGCAGTTCTTC. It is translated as CASSPGSGGWGEQFF.

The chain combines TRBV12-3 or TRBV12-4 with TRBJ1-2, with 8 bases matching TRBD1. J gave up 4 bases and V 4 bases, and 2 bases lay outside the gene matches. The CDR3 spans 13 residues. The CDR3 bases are TGTGCCAGCAGTTGGGACAGGAGCTATGGCTACACCTTC. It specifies CASSWDRSYGYTF.

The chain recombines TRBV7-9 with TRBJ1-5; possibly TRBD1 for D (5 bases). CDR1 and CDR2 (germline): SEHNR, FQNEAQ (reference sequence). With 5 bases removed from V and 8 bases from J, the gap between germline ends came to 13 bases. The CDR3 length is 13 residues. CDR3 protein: CASSGRGEEPQHF. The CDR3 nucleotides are TGTGCCAGCAGCGGACGAGGGGAGGAGCCCCAGCATTTT.

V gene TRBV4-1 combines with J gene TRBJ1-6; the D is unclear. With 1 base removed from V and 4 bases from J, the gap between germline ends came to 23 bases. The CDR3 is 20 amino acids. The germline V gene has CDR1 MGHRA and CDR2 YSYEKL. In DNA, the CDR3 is TGCGCCAGCAGCCAAGTGATTACAGAGCCCCCCTCAACGTATAATTCACCCCTCCACTTT. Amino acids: CASSQVITEPPSTYNSPLHF.

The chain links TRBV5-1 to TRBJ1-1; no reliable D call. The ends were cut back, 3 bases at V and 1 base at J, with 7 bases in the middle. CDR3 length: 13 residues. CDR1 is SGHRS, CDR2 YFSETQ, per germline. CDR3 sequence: CASSSNANTEAFF. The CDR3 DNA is TGCGCCAGCAGCTCAAATGCGAACACTGAAGCTTTCTTT.

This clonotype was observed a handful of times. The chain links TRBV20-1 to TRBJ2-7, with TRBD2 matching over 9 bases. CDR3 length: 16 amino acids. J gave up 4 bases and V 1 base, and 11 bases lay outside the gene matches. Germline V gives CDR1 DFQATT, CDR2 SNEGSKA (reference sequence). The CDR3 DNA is TGCAGTGCTAGAGTCCAGGGGTTGACTAGCGGTTACGAGCAGTACTTC. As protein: CSARVQGLTSGYEQYF.

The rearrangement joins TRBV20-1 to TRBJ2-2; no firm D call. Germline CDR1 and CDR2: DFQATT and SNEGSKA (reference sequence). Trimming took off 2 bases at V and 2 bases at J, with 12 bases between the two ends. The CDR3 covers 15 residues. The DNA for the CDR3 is TGCAGTGCTAGACATTGGCAGGATAACACCGGGGAGCTGTTTTTT. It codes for CSARHWQDNTGELFF.

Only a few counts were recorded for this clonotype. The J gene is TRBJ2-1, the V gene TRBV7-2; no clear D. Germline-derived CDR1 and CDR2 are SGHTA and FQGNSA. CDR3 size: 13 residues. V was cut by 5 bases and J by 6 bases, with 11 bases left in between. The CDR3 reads CASSPGPSNEQFF. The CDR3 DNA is TGTGCCAGCAGCCCCGGGCCATCCAATGAGCAGTTCTTC. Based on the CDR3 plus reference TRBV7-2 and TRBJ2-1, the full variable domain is GAGVSQSPSNKVTEKGKDVELRCDPISGHTALYWYRQSLGQGLEFLIYFQGNSAPDKSGLPSDRFSAERTGGSVSTLTIQRTQQEDSAVYLCASSPGPSNEQFFGPGTRLTVL.

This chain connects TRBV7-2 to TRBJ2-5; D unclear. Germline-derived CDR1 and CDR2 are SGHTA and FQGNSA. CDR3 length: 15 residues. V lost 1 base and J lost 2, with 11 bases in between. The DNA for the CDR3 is TGTGCCAGCAGCTTAGTGTGGGTCACTCAAGAGACCCAGTACTTC. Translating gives CASSLVWVTQETQYF.

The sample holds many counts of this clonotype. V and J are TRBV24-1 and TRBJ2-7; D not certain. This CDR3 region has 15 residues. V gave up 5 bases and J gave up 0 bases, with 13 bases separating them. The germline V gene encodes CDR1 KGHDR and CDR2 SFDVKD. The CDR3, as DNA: TGTGCCACCAGTGGGGATAAGTGTAGCTCCTACGAGCAGTACGTC. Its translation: CATSGDKCSSYEQYV.

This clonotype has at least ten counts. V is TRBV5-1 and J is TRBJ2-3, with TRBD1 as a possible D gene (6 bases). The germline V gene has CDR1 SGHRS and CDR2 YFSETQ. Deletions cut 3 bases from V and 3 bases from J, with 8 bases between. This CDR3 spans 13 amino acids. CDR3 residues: CASSSTGTDTQYF. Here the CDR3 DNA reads TGCGCCAGCAGCTCGACAGGAACAGATACGCAGTATTTT.

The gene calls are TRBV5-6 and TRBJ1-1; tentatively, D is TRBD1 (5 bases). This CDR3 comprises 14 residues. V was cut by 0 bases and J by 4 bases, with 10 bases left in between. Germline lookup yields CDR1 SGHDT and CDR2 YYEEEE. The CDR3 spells CASSLALRATEAFF. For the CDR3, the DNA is TGTGCCAGCAGCTTGGCGCTCAGGGCCACTGAAGCTTTCTTT.

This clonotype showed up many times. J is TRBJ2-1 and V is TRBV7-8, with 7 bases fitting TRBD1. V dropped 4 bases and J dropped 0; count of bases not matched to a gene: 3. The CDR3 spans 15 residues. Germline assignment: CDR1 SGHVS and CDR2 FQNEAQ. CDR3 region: CASSSGQSSYNEQFF. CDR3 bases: TGTGCCAGCAGCTCGGGACAGAGCTCCTACAATGAGCAGTTCTTC.

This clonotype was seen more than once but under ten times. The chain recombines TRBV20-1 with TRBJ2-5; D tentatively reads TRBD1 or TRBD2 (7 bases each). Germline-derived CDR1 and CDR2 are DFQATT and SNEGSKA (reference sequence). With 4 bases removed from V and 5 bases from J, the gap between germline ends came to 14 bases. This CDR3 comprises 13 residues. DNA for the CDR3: TGCAGTGCTAAAGGACTAGGGGGCGAGACCCAGTACTTC. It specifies CSAKGLGGETQYF.

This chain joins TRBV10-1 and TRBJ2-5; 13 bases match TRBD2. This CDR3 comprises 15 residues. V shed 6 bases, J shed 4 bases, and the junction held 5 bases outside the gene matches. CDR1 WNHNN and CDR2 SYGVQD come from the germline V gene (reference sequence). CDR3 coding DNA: TGCGCCAGCAGCCCGGGACTAGCGGGGTCAGAGACCCAGTACTTC. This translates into CASSPGLAGSETQYF.

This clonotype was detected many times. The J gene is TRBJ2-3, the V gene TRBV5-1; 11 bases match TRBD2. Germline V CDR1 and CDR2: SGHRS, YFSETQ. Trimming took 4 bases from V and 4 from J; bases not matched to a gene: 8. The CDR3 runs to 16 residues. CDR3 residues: CASSPLTSGGPDTQYF. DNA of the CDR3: TGCGCCAGCAGCCCCCTTACTAGCGGGGGACCAGATACGCAGTATTTT.

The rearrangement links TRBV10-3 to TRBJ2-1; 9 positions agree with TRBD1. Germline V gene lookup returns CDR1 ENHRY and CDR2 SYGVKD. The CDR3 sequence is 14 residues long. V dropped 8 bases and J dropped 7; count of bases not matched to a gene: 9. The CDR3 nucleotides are TGTGCCATCCGGGGGACAGGGATAAGTAATGAGCAGTTCTTC. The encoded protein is CAIRGTGISNEQFF.

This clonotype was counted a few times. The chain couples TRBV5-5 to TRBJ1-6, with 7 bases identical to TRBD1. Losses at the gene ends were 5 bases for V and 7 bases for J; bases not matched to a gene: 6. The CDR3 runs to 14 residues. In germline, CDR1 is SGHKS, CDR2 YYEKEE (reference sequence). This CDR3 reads CASRETGANSPLHF. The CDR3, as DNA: TGTGCCAGCAGAGAAACAGGGGCCAATTCACCCCTCCACTTT.